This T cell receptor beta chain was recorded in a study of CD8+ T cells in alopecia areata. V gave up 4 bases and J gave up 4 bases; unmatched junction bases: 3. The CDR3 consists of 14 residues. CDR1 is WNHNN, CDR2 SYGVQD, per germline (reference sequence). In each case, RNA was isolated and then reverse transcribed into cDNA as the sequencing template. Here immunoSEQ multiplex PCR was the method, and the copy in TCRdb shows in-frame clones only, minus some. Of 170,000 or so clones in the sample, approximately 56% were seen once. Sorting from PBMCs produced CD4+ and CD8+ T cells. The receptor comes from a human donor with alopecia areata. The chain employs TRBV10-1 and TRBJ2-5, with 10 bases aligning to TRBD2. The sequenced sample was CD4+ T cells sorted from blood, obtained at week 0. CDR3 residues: CASSGQRGGETQYF. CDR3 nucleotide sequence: TGCGCCAGCAGTGGTCAGCGGGGGGGAGAGACCCAGTACTTC.